This T cell receptor (beta chain) stems from a study of cytomegalovirus exposure and HLA in healthy donors. Overall study context: Approximately 77 million unique TCRs from HLA-typed donors were held in an early release of data.

Study-level points and caveats: Later analysis identified a missense DCLRE1C variant that was linked to TCR beta V- and J-gene trimming. Presence/absence analyses assumed roughly uniform sequencing depth across donors, which may not hold.

The PCR ran on 60 Vbeta and 13 Jbeta primers. Method: immunoSEQ multiplex PCR; TCRdb's copy keeps in-frame clones and lacks some. The table includes 120,000 or so clones, 75% to 85% detected once. This clone appeared once. What it binds is unknown. Per the germline V gene, CDR1 is SGHRS and CDR2 is YFSETQ. The CDR3 is 14 residues long. The trim removed 4 bases at V and 5 bases at J, leaving 3 bases unmatched. The clonotype originates from a man between 25 and 39 years old in good health and CMV-seronegative. Material for sequencing was PBMCs. This chain links TRBV5-1 with TRBJ2-2; TRBD1 aligns across 9 bases. DNA for the CDR3: TGCGCCAGCAGCATCGGGACAGGGACCGGGGAGCTGTTTTTT. Translation gives CASSIGTGTGELFF.